The clone carrying this T cell receptor (beta chain) is categorized as medium-sized (0.01 to 0.1%). The sample is drawn from a study of T cell changes during pregnancy in multiple sclerosis. The J segment lost 4 bases and the V segment lost 6 bases, leaving 12 bases of the junction unmatched. CDR3 size: 17 residues. The germline V gene encodes CDR1 SGHDT and CDR2 YYEEEE. The protocol was immunoSEQ multiplex PCR, while the TCRdb copy is restricted to in-frame clones and leaves out a portion. This table has tens of thousands of clones, 70% to 90% appearing once. This chain joins TRBV5-6 and TRBJ1-6; 8 nucleotides line up with TRBD1. This receptor was taken from a female donor with multiple sclerosis, enrolled in a pregnancy study. The source material was CD8+ T cells from peripheral blood mononuclear cells, sampled in the third trimester of pregnancy. CDR3 residues: CASNWLQGETYNSPLHF. The CDR3 nucleotides are TGTGCCAGCAACTGGTTACAGGGGGAGACTTATAATTCACCCCTCCACTTT.